This is a list of T cell receptor beta chains from one sample in a study of T cell changes during pregnancy in multiple sclerosis. The protocol was immunoSEQ multiplex PCR, while the TCRdb copy is restricted to in-frame clones and leaves out a portion. The data show about 65,000 clones, with around 94% seen just once and 2.5% to 3.5% held by the top ten. The starting material was CD8+ T cells from peripheral blood mononuclear cells, obtained in the third trimester of pregnancy. The receptors come from a female donor in good health, enrolled as a control in a pregnancy study. CDR3s include the opening cysteine and the closing phenylalanine or tryptophan. The D gene is left open where the match is weak. Clone sizes are given selectively: once, few, many, or a class where the clone is expanded.

d_call,clone_size,j_call,v_call,cdr3_nt,cdr3_aa
-,-,TRBJ2-2,TRBV30,TGTGCCTGTTCTTCGGACACCGGGGAGCTGTTTTTT,CACSSDTGELFF
TRBD1,-,TRBJ1-4,TRBV29-1,TGCAGCGGCCGGGACAGGGGAGGAAAACTGTTTTTT,CSGRDRGGKLFF
-,-,TRBJ1-1,TRBV6-6,TGTGCCAGCAGTCCCCAGGAATCCCCTGAAGCTTTCTTT,CASSPQESPEAFF
-,-,TRBJ1-4,TRBV9,TGTGCCAGCAGCGTCCCCCAAAGATGGACAGATGAAAAACTGTTTTTT,CASSVPQRWTDEKLFF
-,-,TRBJ1-1,TRBV5-1,TGCGCCAGCAGCCCTCTACCTGACAGCCCTTACGAAGCTTTCTTT,CASSPLPDSPYEAFF
TRBD1,-,TRBJ1-1,TRBV27,TGTGCCAGCAGTCCAGGGACAGGGTACACTGAAGCTTTCTTT,CASSPGTGYTEAFF
TRBD2,-,TRBJ2-5,TRBV30,TGTGCCTGGAGAAAGCGGGGCGAAGAGACCCAGTACTTC,CAWRKRGEETQYF
-,-,TRBJ2-3,TRBV19,TGTGCCAGTAGTATGAACGGGGGATACACAGATACGCAGTATTTT,CASSMNGGYTDTQYF
TRBD1,-,TRBJ1-1,TRBV7-9,TGTGCCAGCAGCTCTAGGGACAGGGCGAACACTGAAGCTTTCTTT,CASSSRDRANTEAFF
-,-,TRBJ2-7,TRBV7-3,TGTGCCAGCAGCTCCTCTCCGGGATACGAGCAGTACTTC,CASSSSPGYEQYF
TRBD1,-,TRBJ1-2,TRBV4-3,TGCGCCAGCAGCCAAGACGCCGGGACAGGGCATGGCTACACCTTC,CASSQDAGTGHGYTF
TRBD1,-,TRBJ1-2,TRBV9,TGTGCCAGCAGCGTAGGGTGGACAGGGGCTAACTATGGCTACACCTTC,CASSVGWTGANYGYTF
TRBD1,-,TRBJ1-2,TRBV14,TGTGCCAGCAGCCAAAGACAGGGATGGGGCTATGGCTACACCTTC,CASSQRQGWGYGYTF
-,-,TRBJ2-1,TRBV7-9,TGTGCCAGCAGCCCCACCACGAGCAATGAGCAGTTCTTC,CASSPTTSNEQFF
TRBD1,-,TRBJ2-3,TRBV30,TGTGCCTGGAGGACAGGGGCAGGAACAGATACGCAGTATTTT,CAWRTGAGTDTQYF
-,once,TRBJ1-2,TRBV29-1,TGCAGCGTTGAAGATTTACCATCGGGGGGACCTCCCCATAACTATGGCTACACCTTC,CSVEDLPSGGPPHNYGYTF
-,-,TRBJ2-1,TRBV7-2,TGTGCCAGCAGCCTTTCGGACAGACTGAGCTCCTACAATGAGCAGTTCTTC,CASSLSDRLSSYNEQFF
TRBD1,few,TRBJ1-2,TRBV4-2,TGTGCCAGCAGCCACTCAAAAGACTGGGACAGCACATCCTATGGCTACACCTTC,CASSHSKDWDSTSYGYTF
TRBD1,-,TRBJ2-7,TRBV7-9,TGTGCCAGCAGCTTGGCTACAGGGGGCAACGAGCAGTACTTC,CASSLATGGNEQYF
TRBD1,-,TRBJ2-2,TRBV29-1,TGCAGCGCTATAGTCGGGACAGGGAGGCGAACCGGGGAGCTGTTTTTT,CSAIVGTGRRTGELFF
-,-,TRBJ1-1,TRBV7-9,TGTGCCAGCAGCTTAGATGGACAGACCATGAGCACTGAAGCTTTCTTT,CASSLDGQTMSTEAFF
-,-,TRBJ2-7,TRBV19,TGTGCCAGTAGTATGGACAGAGGGAGCGAGCAGTACTTC,CASSMDRGSEQYF
TRBD2,-,TRBJ2-7,TRBV2,TGTGCCAGCCAGCGGGGGGCCTACGAGCAGTACTTC,CASQRGAYEQYF
-,-,TRBJ2-6,TRBV5-1,TGCGCCAGCAGCCCGGAGTTAGCTGGGGCCAACGTCCTGACTTTC,CASSPELAGANVLTF
-,-,TRBJ2-7,TRBV29-1,TGCAGCGTCAAAGGGGTCCGGGACTGGGACTCCTACGAGCAGTACTTC,CSVKGVRDWDSYEQYF
-,-,TRBJ2-7,TRBV5-6,TGTGCCAGCCCAAGACGGATGGGGCAGGGTGAGTTATACGAGCAGTACTTC,CASPRRMGQGELYEQYF
-,-,TRBJ1-1,TRBV9,TGTGCCAGCAGCGTAGTGGGCAGTATGAACACTGAAGCTTTCTTT,CASSVVGSMNTEAFF
-,-,TRBJ2-7,TRBV7-8,TGTGCCAGCAGCCCATCCTACGAGCAGTACTTC,CASSPSYEQYF
TRBD1,-,TRBJ1-2,TRBV19,TGTGCCAGTAGTACCGGGACAGGGGTCTATGGCTACACCTTC,CASSTGTGVYGYTF
-,-,TRBJ2-3,TRBV11-2,TGTGCCAGCAGCCCCCGAAGGGGAACCGAGGATACGCAGTATTTT,CASSPRRGTEDTQYF
TRBD1,-,TRBJ2-7,TRBV27,TGTGCCAGCAGTTTACGAGGGACAGGGTACTACGAGCAGTACTTC,CASSLRGTGYYEQYF
-,-,TRBJ1-1,TRBV18,TGTGCCAGCTCACAGGGGTTGGGTACTGAAGCTTTCTTT,CASSQGLGTEAFF
-,once,TRBJ2-2,TRBV9,TGTGCCAGCAGCGTTGAAGGGGCGGTTGGCGGGGAGCTGTTTTTT,CASSVEGAVGGELFF
-,-,TRBJ2-2,TRBV6-1,TGTGCCAGCAGTACAGGGGAGGCCGGGGAGCTGTTTTTT,CASSTGEAGELFF
-,once,TRBJ2-1,TRBV11-2,TGTGCCAGCAGACGTTCTGGGGGGGCGGACAATGAGCAGTTCTTC,CASRRSGGADNEQFF
-,few,TRBJ1-1,TRBV29-1,TGCAGCGCCCTTGACTCCACTGAAGCTTTCTTT,CSALDSTEAFF
-,-,TRBJ1-1,TRBV9,TGTGCCAGCAGCGTAGACAGGTCAGACACTGAAGCTTTCTTT,CASSVDRSDTEAFF
-,-,TRBJ2-3,TRBV7-9,TGTGCCAGTCCCGGACAGACTCACACAGATACGCAGTATTTT,CASPGQTHTDTQYF
-,-,TRBJ1-6,TRBV2,TGTGCCAGCAGTGAAAGGACGACACTAGCTAATAATTCACCCCTCCACTTT,CASSERTTLANNSPLHF
TRBD1,-,TRBJ1-5,TRBV6-1,TGTGCCAGCAGTGGGACAGGGGGCCCCAATCAGCCCCAGCATTTT,CASSGTGGPNQPQHF